The rows below give T cell receptor beta chains drawn from one sample of a study of blood T cell repertoires in COVID-19. Profiling relied on immunoSEQ multiplex PCR, and the TCRdb table lists in-frame clones only, not all of them. This table has about 130,000 clones, 81% appearing once. Sequencing was performed on peripheral blood. These receptors all stem from a man younger than 45 with COVID-19, enrolled during active disease. Each CDR3 is given with its conserved first and last residue. The D gene is left open where the match is weak. Size is omitted from some rows. Given values are once, few, many or a class for expanded clones.

abundance,d_gene,j_gene,len,v_gene,CDR3aa,CDR3nt
few,NA,TRBJ2-5,12,TRBV6-2/TRBV6-3,CASSYTRETQYF,TGTGCCAGCAGTTACACTCGGGAGACCCAGTACTTC
NA,NA,TRBJ2-7,12,TRBV2,CASKRDSYEQYF,TGTGCCAGCAAGAGGGACTCCTACGAGCAGTACTTC
NA,NA,TRBJ1-1,14,TRBV11-2,CASSLPLENTEAFF,TGTGCCAGCTCCCTCCCTCTAGAGAACACTGAAGCTTTCTTT
NA,TRBD2,TRBJ2-1,14,TRBV28,CASSLGTSGNEQFF,TGTGCCAGCAGTTTAGGGACTAGCGGAAATGAGCAGTTCTTC
NA,TRBD2,TRBJ2-2,21,TRBV6-2/TRBV6-3,CASSSPFLESGATTNTGELFF,TGTGCCAGCAGTTCCCCTTTTTTGGAAAGCGGGGCTACGACCAACACCGGGGAGCTGTTTTTT
NA,NA,TRBJ1-1,15,TRBV6-1,CASSEGGAGSTEAFF,TGTGCCAGCAGTGAAGGTGGGGCAGGTAGCACTGAAGCTTTCTTT
NA,NA,TRBJ2-5,14,TRBV2,CASSSRAGQETQYF,TGTGCCAGCAGTTCTAGGGCGGGGCAGGAGACCCAGTACTTC
NA,TRBD1,TRBJ1-4,15,TRBV11-3,CASSLEGQGNEKLFF,TGTGCCAGCAGCTTAGAGGGACAGGGAAATGAAAAACTGTTTTTT
NA,NA,TRBJ1-5,14,TRBV19,CASRPTASNQPQHF,TGTGCCAGTAGGCCGACAGCTAGCAATCAGCCCCAGCATTTT
NA,TRBD1,TRBJ2-5,15,TRBV28,CASSSLTGGRETQYF,TGTGCCAGCAGTTCCCTGACAGGGGGCAGGGAGACCCAGTACTTC
NA,NA,TRBJ2-7,13,TRBV12-3/TRBV12-4,CASSPDERREQYF,TGTGCCAGCAGCCCAGATGAGCGTCGCGAGCAGTACTTC
NA,NA,TRBJ1-6,14,TRBV5-6,CASSSLHPDSPLHF,TGTGCCAGCAGCTCACTACACCCAGATTCACCCCTCCACTTT
NA,TRBD1,TRBJ1-4,14,TRBV10-2,CASSVQGGVEKLFF,TGCGCCAGCAGTGTGCAGGGGGGAGTTGAAAAACTGTTTTTT
NA,TRBD1,TRBJ1-2,16,TRBV5-4,CASSAPFRGRRDGYTF,TGTGCCAGCAGCGCACCATTCAGGGGGCGAAGAGATGGCTACACCTTC
NA,NA,TRBJ2-2,15,TRBV28,CASSFHGAGTGELFF,TGTGCCAGCAGCTTCCATGGGGCTGGTACCGGGGAGCTGTTTTTT
NA,NA,TRBJ2-7,14,TRBV27,CASSTYRVLYEQYF,TGTGCCAGCAGTACATACAGGGTGCTCTACGAGCAGTACTTC
few,NA,TRBJ1-2,12,TRBV10-1,CASSESAGGYTF,TGCGCCAGCAGTGAGTCCGCGGGAGGCTACACCTTC
NA,NA,TRBJ1-1,14,TRBV30,CAWSSTGTITEAFF,TGTGCCTGGAGTTCAACCGGGACAATCACTGAAGCTTTCTTT
NA,NA,TRBJ2-7,16,TRBV27,CASSLSSGGYSYEQYF,TGTGCCAGCAGTTTATCGAGCGGAGGATACAGCTACGAGCAGTACTTC
NA,TRBD1,TRBJ1-2,16,TRBV4-1,CASSQDLRGQGDGYTF,TGCGCCAGCAGCCAAGATCTGCGGGGACAGGGGGATGGCTACACCTTC
NA,TRBD1,TRBJ1-2,16,TRBV7-2,CASSSVTDRAAYGYTF,TGTGCCAGCAGCTCTGTTACCGACAGGGCGGCCTATGGCTACACCTTC
NA,NA,TRBJ2-3,18,TRBV19,CASSIGAERALYTDTQYF,TGTGCCAGTAGTATCGGTGCGGAGAGGGCATTGTACACAGATACGCAGTATTTT
NA,TRBD2,TRBJ2-1,16,TRBV18,CASSRALTGGYNEQFF,TGTGCCAGCTCACGCGCCTTAACGGGGGGATACAATGAGCAGTTCTTC
NA,NA,TRBJ1-5,17,TRBV24-1,CATRQDSQPDSNQPQHF,TGTGCCACCAGACAGGACAGCCAACCAGATAGCAATCAGCCCCAGCATTTT
few,NA,TRBJ2-3,11,TRBV12-3/TRBV12-4,CASSLDGTQYF,TGTGCCAGCAGTTTAGACGGTACGCAGTATTTT
NA,TRBD1,TRBJ1-1,15,TRBV11-3,CASSPRGTVNTEAFF,TGTGCCAGCAGCCCAAGAGGGACAGTCAACACTGAAGCTTTCTTT
NA,TRBD1,TRBJ2-7,15,TRBV5-5,CASSTGTGEFYEQYF,TGTGCCAGCAGTACTGGGACAGGGGAGTTTTACGAGCAGTACTTC